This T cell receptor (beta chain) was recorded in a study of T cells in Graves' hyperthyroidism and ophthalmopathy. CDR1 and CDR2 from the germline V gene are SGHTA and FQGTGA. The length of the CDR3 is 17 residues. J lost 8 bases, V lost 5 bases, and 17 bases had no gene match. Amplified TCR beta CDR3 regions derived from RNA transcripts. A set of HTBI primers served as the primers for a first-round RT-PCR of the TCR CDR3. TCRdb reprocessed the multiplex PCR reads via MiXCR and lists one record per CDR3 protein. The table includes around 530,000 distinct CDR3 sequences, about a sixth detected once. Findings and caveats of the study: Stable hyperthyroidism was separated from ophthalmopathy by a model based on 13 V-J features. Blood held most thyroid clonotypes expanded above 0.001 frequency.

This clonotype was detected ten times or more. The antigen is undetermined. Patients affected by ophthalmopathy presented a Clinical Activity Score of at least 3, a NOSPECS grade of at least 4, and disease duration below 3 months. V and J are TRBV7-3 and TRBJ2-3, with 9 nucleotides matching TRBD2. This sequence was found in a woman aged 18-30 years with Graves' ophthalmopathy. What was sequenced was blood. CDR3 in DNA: TGTGCCAGCAGCCCCTTTCTCCCGACTAGCGGAGGGGGTACGCAGTATTTT. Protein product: CASSPFLPTSGGGTQYF.